This T cell receptor (beta chain) was recovered during a study of CD8 T cells in Susac syndrome. Study-level background: Each patient with Susac syndrome, at the time of blood draw, was therapy-naive, on corticosteroids, or on intravenous immunoglobulin alone. Whole-study results and caveats: In total CD8+ repertoires, 15 to 20 Susac-specific public clones were found, and 4 or 5 in CD8+ TEMRA repertoires.

A note on this clonotype: Its antigen is still unknown.

The authors reverse transcribed about 0.5 to 1 ug RNA with random hexamers. Across 54 Vbeta and 13 Jbeta, TCR beta CDR3 was amplified with immunoSEQ multiplex PCR. TCRdb ran MiXCR on the immunoSEQ multiplex PCR reads and lists one entry per CDR3 protein. The data show roughly 88,000 distinct CDR3 sequences, approximately 96% seen once. V lost 2 bases and J lost 1, with 8 bases in between. The CDR3 is 14 amino acids. Looked up from germline, CDR1 is MNHEY and CDR2 is SVGEGT. The V call is TRBV6-2 or TRBV6-3, the J call TRBJ1-1; D remains ambiguous. Sequencing used CD8+ T cells from PBMCs. This clonotype was sampled from a human donor with Susac syndrome. The CDR3 coding sequence is TGTGCCAGCAGTTACGGTGGGTGGAACACTGAAGCTTTCTTT. It yields the protein CASSYGGWNTEAFF.